These T cell receptor beta chains were read from a single sample in a study of T cells after yellow fever vaccination. TCRdb analysed the 5' RACE reads with MiXCR anew, one entry per CDR3 protein. This table has around 310,000 distinct CDR3 sequences, 3.5% to 4.5% appearing once. This sample comprised PBMCs, obtained 15 days after the yellow fever booster vaccination. Receptor source: a man aged 18-30 years who received the YFV17D yellow fever vaccine. CDR3s include the opening cysteine and the closing phenylalanine or tryptophan. Each record gives: clone size, J gene, D gene, V gene, CDR3 DNA, CDR3 protein. D genes are given only for firm matches. Only some rows state a clone size, as once, few, many or a class for expanded clones.

.	TRBJ1-3	.	TRBV12-3/TRBV12-4	TGTGCCAGCAGTTTAGGGCAGGGCGGAAACACCATATATTTT	CASSLGQGGNTIYF
many	TRBJ2-1	TRBD2	TRBV29-1	TGCAGCGTTGAAAGACTAGCGGGGGAGTACAATGAGCAGTTCTTC	CSVERLAGEYNEQFF
many	TRBJ2-4	.	TRBV20-1	TGCAGTGCTAGAGAGGTGACCGACGGCATTCAGTACTTC	CSAREVTDGIQYF
few	TRBJ2-7	TRBD1	TRBV7-6	TGTGCCAGCAGCGAAGAGACAGGGTCCTACGAGCAGTACTTC	CASSEETGSYEQYF
many	TRBJ1-3	.	TRBV20-1	TGCAGTGCTAGAGACGAGAGCTCTGGAAACACCATATATTTT	CSARDESSGNTIYF
many	TRBJ2-5	.	TRBV7-2	TGTGCCAGCACCTCGGTGGCGGGTAGGACCCAGTACTTC	CASTSVAGRTQYF
many	TRBJ1-2	TRBD1	TRBV7-9	TGTGCCAGCAGCTTCAGTGGGACAGGGCACTATGGCTACACCTTC	CASSFSGTGHYGYTF
.	TRBJ1-5	.	TRBV7-2	TGTGCCAGCAGCCCCTGGGCAGGTAACAATCAGCCCCAGCATTTT	CASSPWAGNNQPQHF
.	TRBJ1-4	TRBD1	TRBV18	TGTGCCAGCTCACCGCCCGGGACAGGGGCCGAAAAACTGTTTTTT	CASSPPGTGAEKLFF
many	TRBJ1-5	TRBD1	TRBV27	TGTGCCAGCAGGCTAGGGACAGGGAATCAGCCCCAGCATTTT	CASRLGTGNQPQHF
many	TRBJ2-2	TRBD2	TRBV6-5	TGTGCCAGCAGTCGGACCCGGGGGGGAGACACCGGGGAGCTGTTTTTT	CASSRTRGGDTGELFF
few	TRBJ2-5	.	TRBV12-3/TRBV12-4	TGTGCCAGCACTCCATCAGATATTAGAGGAGAGACCCAGTACTTC	CASTPSDIRGETQYF
many	TRBJ2-1	TRBD2	TRBV7-2	TGTGCCAGCAGCTTAAGGCTAGCGGGGGATTACAATGAGCAGTTCTTC	CASSLRLAGDYNEQFF
few	TRBJ2-3	TRBD2	TRBV7-3	TGTGCCAGCAGCTTAAACAGATTCCGGGGGGGCGGCGGAGATACGCAGTATTTT	CASSLNRFRGGGGDTQYF
.	TRBJ1-2	.	TRBV12-3/TRBV12-4	TGTGCCAGCAGTCCCGGGGACGTAGGGCTTGGGGGCTACACCTTC	CASSPGDVGLGGYTF
many	TRBJ2-5	.	TRBV11-2	TGTGCCAGCAGCTTAGCAGAGACCGAGACCCAGTACTTC	CASSLAETETQYF
.	TRBJ2-1	TRBD2	TRBV6-2/TRBV6-3	TGTGCCAGCAGTTACACGCTAGCGGGGGGTTACAATGAGCAGTTCTTC	CASSYTLAGGYNEQFF
many	TRBJ1-1	.	TRBV12-3/TRBV12-4	TGTGCCAGCAGTACTACAGATACTAACACTGAAGCTTTCTTT	CASSTTDTNTEAFF
many	TRBJ1-5	.	TRBV20-1	TGCAGTGCTAGAGATGCAGGGAGGACTCTGGCGAATCAGCCCCAGCATTTT	CSARDAGRTLANQPQHF
.	TRBJ1-5	.	TRBV4-1	TGCGCCAGCAGCATCTCATATTGGGGGGACCATCAGCCCCAGCATTTT	CASSISYWGDHQPQHF
few	TRBJ1-3	.	TRBV4-3	TGCGCCAGCAGCCGTTGGGTCCAGGGGAACACTGGAAACACCATATATTTT	CASSRWVQGNTGNTIYF
many	TRBJ2-1	.	TRBV5-1	TGCGCCAGCAGCTTTGGGAGGACCCAGCTATACAATGAGCAGTTCTTC	CASSFGRTQLYNEQFF
many	TRBJ2-4	.	TRBV7-2	TGTGCCAGCAGCCCGGCGAGGGCCAAAAACATTCAGTACTTC	CASSPARAKNIQYF